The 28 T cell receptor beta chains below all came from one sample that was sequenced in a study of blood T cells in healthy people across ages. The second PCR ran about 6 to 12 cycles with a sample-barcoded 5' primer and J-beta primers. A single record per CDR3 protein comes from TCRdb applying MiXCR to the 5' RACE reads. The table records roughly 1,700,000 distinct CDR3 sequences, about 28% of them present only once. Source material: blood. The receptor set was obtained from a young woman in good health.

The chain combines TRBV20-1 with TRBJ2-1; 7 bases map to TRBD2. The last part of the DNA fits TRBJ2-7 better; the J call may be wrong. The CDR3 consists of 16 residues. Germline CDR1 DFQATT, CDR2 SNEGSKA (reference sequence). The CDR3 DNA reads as TGCAGTGCCGGTGGAGAAGGGCGGGAGAACCTGAATGAGCAGTACTTC. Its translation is CSAGGEGRENLNEQYF.

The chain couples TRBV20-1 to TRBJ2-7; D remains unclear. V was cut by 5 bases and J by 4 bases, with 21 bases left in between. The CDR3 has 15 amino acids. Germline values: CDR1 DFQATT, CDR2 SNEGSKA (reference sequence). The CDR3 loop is CSALEPLNMGYEQYF. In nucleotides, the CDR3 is TGCAGTGCTCTAGAGCCACTCAATATGGGATACGAGCAGTACTTC.

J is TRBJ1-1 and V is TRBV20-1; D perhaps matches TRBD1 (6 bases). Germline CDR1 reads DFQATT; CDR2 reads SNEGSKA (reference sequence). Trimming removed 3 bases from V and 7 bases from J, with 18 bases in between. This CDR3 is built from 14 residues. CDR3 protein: CSASIWGRGGEAFF. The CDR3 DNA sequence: TGCAGTGCTAGTATATGGGGCCGAGGGGGTGAAGCTTTCTTT.

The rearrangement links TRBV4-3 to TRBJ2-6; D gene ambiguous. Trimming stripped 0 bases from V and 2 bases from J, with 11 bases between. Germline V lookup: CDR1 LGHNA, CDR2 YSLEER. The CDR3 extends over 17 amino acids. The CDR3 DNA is TGCGCCAGCAGCCAAGATGGTCTAGGGCCTGGGGCCAACGTCCTGACTTTC. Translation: CASSQDGLGPGANVLTF.

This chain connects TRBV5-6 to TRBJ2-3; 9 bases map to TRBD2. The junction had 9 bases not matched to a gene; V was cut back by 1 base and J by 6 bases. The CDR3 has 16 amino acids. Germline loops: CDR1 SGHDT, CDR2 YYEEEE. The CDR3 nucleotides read TGTGCCAGCAGCTTGAATCTAGCGGGGCCCCGGGATACGCAGTATTTT. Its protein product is CASSLNLAGPRDTQYF.

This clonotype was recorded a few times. The CDR3 DNA reads TGTGCCAGCTGGGCTCAATCTACGCAGTATTTT. This encodes CASWAQSTQYF. The V gene is TRBV25-1, the J gene TRBJ2-3; D unresolved. The CDR3 sequence is 11 residues long. V shed 8 bases and J shed 8 bases, with 11 bases lying between them. Germline CDR1 is MGHDK and CDR2 is SYGVNS.

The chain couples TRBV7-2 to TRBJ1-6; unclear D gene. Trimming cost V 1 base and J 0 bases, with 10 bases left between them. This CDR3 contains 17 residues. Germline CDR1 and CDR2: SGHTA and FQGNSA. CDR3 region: CASSLGPLYSYNSPLHF. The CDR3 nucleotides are TGTGCCAGCAGCTTAGGTCCGCTGTACTCCTATAATTCACCCCTCCACTTT. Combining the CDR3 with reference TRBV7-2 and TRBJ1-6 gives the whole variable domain GAGVSQSPSNKVTEKGKDVELRCDPISGHTALYWYRQSLGQGLEFLIYFQGNSAPDKSGLPSDRFSAERTGGSVSTLTIQRTQQEDSAVYLCASSLGPLYSYNSPLHFGNGTRLTVT.

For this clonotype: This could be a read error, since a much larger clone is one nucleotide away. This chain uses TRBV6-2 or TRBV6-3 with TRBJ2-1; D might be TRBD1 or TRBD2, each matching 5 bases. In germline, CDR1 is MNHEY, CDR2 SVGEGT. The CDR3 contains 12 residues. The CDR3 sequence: CVSSSRDPAMFF. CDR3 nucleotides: TGTGTCAGCAGCTCCCGGGACCCTGCGATGTTCTTC.

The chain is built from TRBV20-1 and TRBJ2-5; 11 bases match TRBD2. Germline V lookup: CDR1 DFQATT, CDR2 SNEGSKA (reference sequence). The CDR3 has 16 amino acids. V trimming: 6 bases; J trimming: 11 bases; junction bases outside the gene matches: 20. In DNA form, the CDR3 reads TGCAGTGCGGGGACTAGCGGCTCCCCCCTTGATGATGAGCAGTACTTC. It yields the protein CSAGTSGSPLDDEQYF.

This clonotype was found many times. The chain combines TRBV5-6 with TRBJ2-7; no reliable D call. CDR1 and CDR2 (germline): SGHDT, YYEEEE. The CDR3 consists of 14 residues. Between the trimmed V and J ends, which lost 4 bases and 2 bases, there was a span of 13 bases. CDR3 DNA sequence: TGTGCCAGCAGCGAGGTGAACAGAGCCTACGAGCAGTACTTC. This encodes CASSEVNRAYEQYF. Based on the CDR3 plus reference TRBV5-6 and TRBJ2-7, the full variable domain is DAGVTQSPTHLIKTRGQQVTLRCSPKSGHDTVSWYQQALGQGPQFIFQYYEEEERQRGNFPDRFSGHQFPNYSSELNVNALLLGDSALYLCASSEVNRAYEQYFGPGTRLTVT.

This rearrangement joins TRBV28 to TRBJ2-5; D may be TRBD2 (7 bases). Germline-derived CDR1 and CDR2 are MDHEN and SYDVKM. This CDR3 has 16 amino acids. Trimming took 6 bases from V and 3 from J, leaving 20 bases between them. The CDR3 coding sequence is TGTGCCAGCAGACCCCGGGGGGAGGGGGTCGAAGAGACCCAGTACTTC. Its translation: CASRPRGEGVEETQYF. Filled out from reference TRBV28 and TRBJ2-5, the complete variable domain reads DVKVTQSSRYLVKRTGEKVFLECVQDMDHENMFWYRQDPGLGLRLIYFSYDVKMKEKGDIPEGYSVSREKKERFSLILESASTNQTSMYLCASRPRGEGVEETQYFGPGTRLLVL.

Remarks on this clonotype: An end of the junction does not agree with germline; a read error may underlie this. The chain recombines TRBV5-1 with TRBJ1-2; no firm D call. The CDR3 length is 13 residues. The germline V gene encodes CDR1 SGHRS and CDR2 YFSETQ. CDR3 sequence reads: CSSSLYSNYGYTF. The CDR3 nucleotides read TGCTCCAGCAGCTTGTATTCTAACTATGGCTACACCTTC.

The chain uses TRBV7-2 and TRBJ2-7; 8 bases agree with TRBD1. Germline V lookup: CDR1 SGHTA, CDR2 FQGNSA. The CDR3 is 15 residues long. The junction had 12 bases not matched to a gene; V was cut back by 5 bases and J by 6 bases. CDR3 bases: TGTGCCAGCAGCGGGGCCCCGGACAGGGCTTTCGAGCAGTACTTC. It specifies CASSGAPDRAFEQYF.

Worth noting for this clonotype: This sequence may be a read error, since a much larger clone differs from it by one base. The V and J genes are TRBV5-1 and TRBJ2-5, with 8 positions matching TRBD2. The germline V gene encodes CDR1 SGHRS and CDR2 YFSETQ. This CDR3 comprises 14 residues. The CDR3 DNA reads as TGCGCCAGCCGCTTGGTCGGGGGGGAAGAGACCCAGTACTTC. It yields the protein CASRLVGGEETQYF.

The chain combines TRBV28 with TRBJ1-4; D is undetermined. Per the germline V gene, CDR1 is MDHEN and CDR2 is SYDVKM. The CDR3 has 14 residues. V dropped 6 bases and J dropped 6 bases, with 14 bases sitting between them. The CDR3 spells CASSLAATHEKLFF. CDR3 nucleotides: TGTGCCAGCAGCCTGGCAGCCACCCATGAAAAACTGTTTTTT. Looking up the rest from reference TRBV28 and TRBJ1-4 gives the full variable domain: DVKVTQSSRYLVKRTGEKVFLECVQDMDHENMFWYRQDPGLGLRLIYFSYDVKMKEKGDIPEGYSVSREKKERFSLILESASTNQTSMYLCASSLAATHEKLFFGSGTQLSVL.

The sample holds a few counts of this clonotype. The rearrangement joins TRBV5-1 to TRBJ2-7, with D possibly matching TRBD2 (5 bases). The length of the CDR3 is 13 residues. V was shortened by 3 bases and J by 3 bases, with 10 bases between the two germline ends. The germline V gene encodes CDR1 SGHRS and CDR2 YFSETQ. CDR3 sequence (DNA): TGCGCCAGCAGCTGGGGAGAGGGCTACGAGCAGTACTTC. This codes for CASSWGEGYEQYF.

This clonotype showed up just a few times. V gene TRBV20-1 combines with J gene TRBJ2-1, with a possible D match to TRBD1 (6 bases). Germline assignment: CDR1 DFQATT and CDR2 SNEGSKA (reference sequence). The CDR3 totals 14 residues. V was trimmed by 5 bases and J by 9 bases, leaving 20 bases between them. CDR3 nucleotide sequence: TGCAGTGCTCCCCTCAGGGGCAAGGGCGCTGAGCAGTTCTTC. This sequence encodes CSAPLRGKGAEQFF.

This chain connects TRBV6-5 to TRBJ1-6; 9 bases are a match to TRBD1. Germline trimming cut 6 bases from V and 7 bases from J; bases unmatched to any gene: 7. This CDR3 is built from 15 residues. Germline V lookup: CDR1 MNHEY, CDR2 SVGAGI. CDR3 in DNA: TGTGCCAGCAGACGTGACAGGGGGATCAATTCACCCCTCCACTTT. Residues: CASRRDRGINSPLHF.

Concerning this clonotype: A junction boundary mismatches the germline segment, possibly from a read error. The CDR3 DNA follows: TGTGCCAGCAGCGCGATAGGGGCCCCTGATGGCCACACCTTC. Amino acids: CASSAIGAPDGHTF. The rearrangement joins TRBV5-6 to TRBJ1-2; tentatively, D is TRBD1 (5 bases). CDR1 is SGHDT and CDR2 is YYEEEE in the germline V gene. The CDR3 is made up of 14 amino acids.

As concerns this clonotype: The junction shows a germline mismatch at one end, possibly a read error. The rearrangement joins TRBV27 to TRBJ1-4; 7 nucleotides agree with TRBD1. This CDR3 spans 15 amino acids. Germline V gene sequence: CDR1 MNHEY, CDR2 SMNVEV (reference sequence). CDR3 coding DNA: TGTGCCCGCAGTTCCGAGGGGGCGTCTAATGAAAAACTGTTTTTT. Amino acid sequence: CARSSEGASNEKLFF.

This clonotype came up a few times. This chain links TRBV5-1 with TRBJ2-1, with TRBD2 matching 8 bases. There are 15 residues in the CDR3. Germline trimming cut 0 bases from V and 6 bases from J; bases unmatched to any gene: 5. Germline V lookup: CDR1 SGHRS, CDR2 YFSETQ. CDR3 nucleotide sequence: TGCGCCAGCAGCTTGGAGGGACTAGACGCCAATGAGCAGTTCTTC. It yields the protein CASSLEGLDANEQFF.

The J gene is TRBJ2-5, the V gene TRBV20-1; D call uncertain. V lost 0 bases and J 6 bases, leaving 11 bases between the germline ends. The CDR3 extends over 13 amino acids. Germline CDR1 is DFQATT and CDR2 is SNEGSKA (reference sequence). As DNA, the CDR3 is TGCAGTGCTAGAGATCCGGGTCAAAAGACCCAGTACTTC. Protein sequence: CSARDPGQKTQYF.

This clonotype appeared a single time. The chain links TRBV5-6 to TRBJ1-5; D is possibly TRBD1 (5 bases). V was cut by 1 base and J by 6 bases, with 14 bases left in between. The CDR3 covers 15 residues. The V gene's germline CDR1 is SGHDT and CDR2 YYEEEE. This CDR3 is CASSLLQGIGQPQHF. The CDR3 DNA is TGTGCCAGCAGCTTGCTCCAGGGTATAGGTCAGCCCCAGCATTTT.

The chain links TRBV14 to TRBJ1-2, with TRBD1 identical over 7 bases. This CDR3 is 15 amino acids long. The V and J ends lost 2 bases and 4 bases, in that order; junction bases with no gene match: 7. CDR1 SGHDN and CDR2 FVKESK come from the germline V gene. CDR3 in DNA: TGTGCCAGCAGCCAAATGGACAGGAACGGCTATGGCTACACCTTC. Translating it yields CASSQMDRNGYGYTF.

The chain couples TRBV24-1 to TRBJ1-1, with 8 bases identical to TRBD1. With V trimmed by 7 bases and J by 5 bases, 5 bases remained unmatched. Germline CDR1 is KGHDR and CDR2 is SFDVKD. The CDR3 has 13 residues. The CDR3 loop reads CATRKDRVTEAFF. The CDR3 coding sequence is TGTGCCACCAGGAAGGACAGGGTTACTGAAGCTTTCTTT.

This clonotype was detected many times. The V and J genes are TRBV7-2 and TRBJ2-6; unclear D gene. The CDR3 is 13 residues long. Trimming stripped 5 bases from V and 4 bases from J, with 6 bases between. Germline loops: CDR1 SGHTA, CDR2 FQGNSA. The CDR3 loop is CASSQSGANVLTF. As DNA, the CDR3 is TGTGCCAGCAGCCAATCCGGGGCCAACGTCCTGACTTTC.

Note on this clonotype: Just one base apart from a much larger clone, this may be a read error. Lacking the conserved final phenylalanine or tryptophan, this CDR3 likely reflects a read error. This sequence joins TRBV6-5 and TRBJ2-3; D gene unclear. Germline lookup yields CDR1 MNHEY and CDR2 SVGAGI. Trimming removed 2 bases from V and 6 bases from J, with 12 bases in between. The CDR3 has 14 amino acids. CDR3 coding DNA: TGTGCCAGCAGTTACAGGTCCTCACGGGATACGCAGTATGTT. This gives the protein CASSYRSSRDTQYV.

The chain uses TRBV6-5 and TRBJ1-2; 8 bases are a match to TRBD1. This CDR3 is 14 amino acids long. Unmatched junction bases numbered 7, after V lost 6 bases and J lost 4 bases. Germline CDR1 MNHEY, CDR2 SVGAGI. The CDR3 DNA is TGTGCCAGCAGGCCCATCGGGACAGGCTATGGCTACACCTTC. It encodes CASRPIGTGYGYTF.